Following are 10 T cell receptor beta chains from one sample sequenced in a study of blood T cells in healthy people across ages. It was with a sample-barcoded 5' primer and a J-beta primer mix that a second PCR of roughly 7 to 12 cycles was run. TCRdb reprocessed the 5' RACE reads with MiXCR, giving one entry per CDR3 protein. The data show fewer than 750,000 distinct CDR3 sequences, under 55% seen once. Material: blood. These receptors all stem from a man older than 75 in good health.

This clonotype has more than one count but fewer than ten. The rearrangement uses TRBV2 and TRBJ2-7, with unresolved D. V dropped 6 bases and J dropped 5 bases, with 11 bases sitting between them. The CDR3 covers 12 residues. Germline V gene sequence: CDR1 SNHLY, CDR2 FYNNEI. Written as DNA, the CDR3 is TGTGCCAGCAGGGGGTGGTCAAACGAGCAGTACTTC. Translation gives CASRGWSNEQYF.

The CDR3 sequence is CSGTETGAYKETQYF. CDR3 sequence (DNA): TGCAGCGGTACAGAGACAGGGGCCTACAAAGAGACCCAGTACTTC. The genes are TRBV29-1 and TRBJ2-5; 8 nucleotides agree with TRBD1. The CDR3 is 15 residues long. V shed 7 bases and J 3 bases; nucleotides not matched to a gene: 13. CDR1 is SQVTM, CDR2 ANQGSEA, per germline. Looking up the rest from reference TRBV29-1 and TRBJ2-5 gives the full variable domain: SAVISQKPSRDICQRGTSLTIQCQVDSQVTMMFWYRQQPGQSLTLIATANQGSEATYESGFVIDKFPISRPNLTFSTLTVSNMSPEDSSIYLCSGTETGAYKETQYFGPGTRLLVL.

Note on this clonotype: This may be a read error, as it is one base from a much larger clone. The chain employs TRBV27 and TRBJ2-3; D is uncertain. Germline CDR1 and CDR2: MNHEY and SMNVEV (reference sequence). V lost 3 bases, J lost 5 bases, and 12 bases lay in between. The CDR3 spans 14 residues. The CDR3 sequence is CASSFRPSRDTQYF. CDR3 coding DNA: TGTGCCAGCAGTTTCCGGCCTAGTAGAGATACGCAGTATTTT.

The chain joins TRBV5-6 to TRBJ2-1; D possibly corresponds to TRBD2 (6 bases). This CDR3 is built from 15 residues. The V end was cut by 3 bases, the J end by 4 bases, with 14 bases between. Looked up from germline, CDR1 is SGHDT and CDR2 is YYEEEE. The CDR3: CASSWGRAGYNEQFF. The CDR3 nucleotides are TGTGCCAGCAGCTGGGGACGAGCGGGTTACAATGAGCAGTTCTTC.

V and J are TRBV12-3 or TRBV12-4 and TRBJ2-3, with D hard to call. V was shortened by 7 bases and J by 8 bases, with 10 bases between the two germline ends. The length of the CDR3 is 11 residues. The CDR3 nucleotides are TGTGCCAGCACCCTCGGGTGTACGCAGTATTTT. This translates into CASTLGCTQYF.

This clonotype was observed a few times. CDR3 amino acids: CASRADETGKYGYTF. CDR3 DNA sequence: TGTGCCAGCAGAGCTGACGAGACAGGGAAGTATGGCTACACCTTC. The chain joins TRBV7-9 to TRBJ1-2; TRBD1 aligns across 7 bases. The CDR3 has 15 amino acids. Germline-derived CDR1 and CDR2 are SEHNR and FQNEAQ (reference sequence). V lost 6 bases to trimming and J lost 5 bases; unmatched junction nucleotides: 12.

The chain is built from TRBV5-1 and TRBJ2-1; D not resolved. The CDR3 is made up of 14 amino acids. CDR1 and CDR2 from the germline V gene are SGHRS and YFSETQ. Trimming cost V 0 bases and J 6 bases, with 10 bases left between them. The CDR3 region has the DNA TGCGCCAGCAGCTTGGTACGCGGTGGCAATGAGCAGTTCTTC. Translation gives CASSLVRGGNEQFF.

On this clonotype itself: At one end, the junction sequence differs from germline, possibly due to a read error. V gene TRBV29-1 combines with J gene TRBJ2-7; 7 positions agree with TRBD1. CDR1 and CDR2 from the germline V gene are SQVTM and ANQGSEA. The CDR3 sequence is 13 residues long. This chain's CDR3 is CSVPGQSSYEQCF. The CDR3 DNA sequence: TGCAGCGTTCCGGGACAGAGCTCCTACGAGCAGTGCTTC.

This clonotype was recorded a few times. The genes are TRBV20-1 and TRBJ1-5; D is ambiguous. Germline CDR1 and CDR2: DFQATT and SNEGSKA (reference sequence). The CDR3 contains 13 residues. Trimming removed 5 bases from V and 4 bases from J, with 12 bases in between. In nucleotides, the CDR3 is TGCAGTGCTTCCCGACAAGATAATCAGCCCCAGCATTTT. Protein sequence: CSASRQDNQPQHF.

The chain recombines TRBV5-1 with TRBJ1-2; D is ambiguous. The V end was cut by 4 bases, the J end by 4 bases, with 17 bases between. CDR1 SGHRS and CDR2 YFSETQ come from the germline V gene. This CDR3 comprises 15 residues. The CDR3 DNA reads TGCGCCAGCAGCCCTTATCAGGCAGAACGCTATGGCTACACCTTC. Amino acid sequence: CASSPYQAERYGYTF.